One and the same sample provided the 5 T cell receptor beta chains below, sequenced in a study of blood T cell repertoires in COVID-19. Using immunoSEQ multiplex PCR, the repertoire was profiled, and TCRdb retains in-frame clones only, with some absent. This sample has roughly 250,000 clones, with about 86% found just once. Input material: peripheral blood. Every receptor here comes from a woman in her sixties or seventies with active or convalescent COVID-19.

This clone was seen more than once but under ten times. This chain uses TRBV18 with TRBJ1-1; D not certain. Trimming left V 2 bases short and J 3 bases short, with 10 bases between. The germline CDR1 and CDR2 sequences are KGHSH and LQKENI. The CDR3 length is 14 residues. As DNA, the CDR3 is TGTGCCAGCTCACCAGGAGGGCTGGACACTGAAGCTTTCTTT. Its protein is CASSPGGLDTEAFF.

The chain recombines TRBV7-8 with TRBJ2-7, with TRBD1 as a possible D gene (6 bases). V was clipped by 3 bases and J by 3 bases, with 9 bases between them. This CDR3 is 13 amino acids long. CDR1 and CDR2 from the germline V gene are SGHVS and FQNEAQ. For the CDR3, the DNA is TGTGCCAGCAGCTTCGACAGGCACTACGAGCAGTACTTC. Translating it yields CASSFDRHYEQYF.

The V gene is TRBV6-4, the J gene TRBJ1-2; maybe TRBD1 (5 bases). V was shortened by 0 bases and J by 6 bases, with 8 bases between the two germline ends. There are 13 residues in the CDR3. The germline gives CDR1 MRHNA, CDR2 SNTAGT. In DNA, the CDR3 is TGTGCCAGCAGTGACTCAGGGGTGGATGGCTACACCTTC. Translation gives CASSDSGVDGYTF.

The chain couples TRBV29-1 to TRBJ1-1, with 7 bases fitting TRBD1. V was pared by 6 bases and J by 7 bases, with 14 bases of the junction left unmatched. The CDR3 length is 14 residues. Germline CDR1 reads SQVTM; CDR2 reads ANQGSEA. The CDR3 sequence: CSVPLRWDSLEAFF. Written as DNA, the CDR3 is TGCAGCGTCCCACTGAGGTGGGACAGCCTTGAAGCTTTCTTT.

V and J are TRBV18 and TRBJ1-1; D is perhaps TRBD1 (5 bases). The V end lost 3 bases, the J end lost 4 bases, and 21 bases lay between the germline ends. CDR1 is KGHSH and CDR2 is LQKENI in the germline V gene. The CDR3 loop spans 17 amino acids. The CDR3 DNA is TGTGCCAGCTCACCTCGTCCGGGGGTGACCGGGGCCACTGAAGCTTTCTTT. It translates to CASSPRPGVTGATEAFF.